This is a list of T cell receptor beta chains from one sample in a study of a mutant IDH1 vaccine in newly diagnosed glioma. Their recognized antigens are unknown. The method was immunoSEQ multiplex PCR; TCRdb's version includes in-frame clones alone and lacks a portion of them. The repertoire includes about 110,000 clones, about nine tenths of them detected once, and roughly 0.57% sits in the top ten. The sequences come from PBMCs, collected from a glioma patient whose treatment included an IDH1 peptide vaccine. All receptors come from a woman aged 45-65 years with glioma. The CDR3 runs from the conserved cysteine through the conserved F or W. Fields, in order: clone size, D gene, V gene, J gene, CDR3 DNA, CDR3 protein. D genes are given only for firm matches. Only some rows state a clone size, as once, few, many or a class for expanded clones.

.	.	TRBV29-1	TRBJ1-2	TGCAGCGTTGCCAGAACCTACGGCTACACCTTC	CSVARTYGYTF
.	TRBD2	TRBV30	TRBJ2-2	TGTGCCTGGAGTGCGGGACTAGCCTCCGGGGAGCTGTTTTTT	CAWSAGLASGELFF
.	TRBD2	TRBV9	TRBJ2-1	TGTGCCAGCAGCCCAGCGGGATCTTCCTACAATGAGCAGTTCTTC	CASSPAGSSYNEQFF
.	.	TRBV5-4	TRBJ1-1	TGTGCCAGCAGCTGGGGGGACACTGAAGCTTTCTTT	CASSWGDTEAFF
few	.	TRBV30	TRBJ1-2	TGTGCTCTTTATGGCTACACCTTC	CALYGYTF
.	TRBD2	TRBV4-1	TRBJ2-1	TGCGCCAGCAGCCAACCGACTAGCGGGAGCTACAATGAGCAGTTCTTC	CASSQPTSGSYNEQFF
once	TRBD2	TRBV19	TRBJ2-1	TGTGCCAGTGTCGGGACTAGCGGTCATTTAAACTACAATGAGCAGTTCTTC	CASVGTSGHLNYNEQFF
.	.	TRBV28	TRBJ1-6	TGTGCCACCCAGGTGAGGAATTCACCCCTCCACTTT	CATQVRNSPLHF
.	TRBD1	TRBV6-5	TRBJ2-7	TGTGCCAGCAGTTACGGGGGACAGGGATACGAGCAGTACTTC	CASSYGGQGYEQYF
few	TRBD1	TRBV7-9	TRBJ2-6	TGTGCCAGCAGCGTAACAGGGGCTGGGGCCAACGTCCTGACTTTC	CASSVTGAGANVLTF
few	.	TRBV7-9	TRBJ1-1	TGTGCCAGCAGCTTAGCGGAGAACACTGAAGCTTTCTTT	CASSLAENTEAFF
few	.	TRBV7-3	TRBJ1-2	TGTGCCAGCAGCTTAACCGGCCCTAGTCCCAACTATGGCTACACCTTC	CASSLTGPSPNYGYTF
.	TRBD1	TRBV9	TRBJ2-7	TGTGCCAGCAGCGCCTCGGGACAGGGTCAAGGCGAGCAGTACTTC	CASSASGQGQGEQYF
.	.	TRBV5-6	TRBJ2-7	TGTGCCAGCAGCTCCGGGGTCCACGAGCAGTACTTC	CASSSGVHEQYF
.	.	TRBV12-5	TRBJ2-7	TGTGCTAGTGGTGTGGGGGGGCCTTACGAGCAGTACTTC	CASGVGGPYEQYF
.	TRBD1	TRBV18	TRBJ2-5	TGTGCCAGCTCACCAGCACACGACAGGGGAGAGACCCAGTACTTC	CASSPAHDRGETQYF
.	TRBD1	TRBV9	TRBJ1-2	TGTGCCAGCAGCACCGGGACAGGGGCCCGGAATGGCTACACCTTC	CASSTGTGARNGYTF
.	TRBD2	TRBV5-1	TRBJ2-1	TGCGCCAGCAGCCCGGGGGGGGAGGGCCGGTCCTACAATGAGCAGTTCTTC	CASSPGGEGRSYNEQFF
.	TRBD2	TRBV28	TRBJ2-7	TGTGCCAGCAGTGCACCGGGACTAGCGGGACCAGAGCAGTACTTC	CASSAPGLAGPEQYF
.	.	TRBV19	TRBJ1-1	TGTGCCAGTACCCCTCCGAGGCCCCTGAACACTGAAGCTTTCTTT	CASTPPRPLNTEAFF
.	.	TRBV6-5	TRBJ2-3	TGTGCCAGCAGTGCTAGGGGGGATACGCAGTATTTT	CASSARGDTQYF
.	TRBD2	TRBV5-4	TRBJ2-3	TGTGCCAGCTGGCGGGAGGGCCTTTCAGATACGCAGTATTTT	CASWREGLSDTQYF
.	TRBD1	TRBV7-9	TRBJ2-2	TGTGCCAGCAGGAGAGGGACAGGGGGCACCGGGGAGCTGTTTTTT	CASRRGTGGTGELFF
.	.	TRBV2	TRBJ2-5	TGTGCCAGCACCCAAGGGGGGGTCGCAGAGACCCAGTACTTC	CASTQGGVAETQYF
.	.	TRBV6-6	TRBJ1-6	TGTGCCAGCAGTTATCATCGGGACGGTTATAATTCACCCCTCCACTTT	CASSYHRDGYNSPLHF
.	.	TRBV13	TRBJ1-1	TGTGCCAGCAGCTTAGGCGAAGTTTCGAACACTGAAGCTTTCTTT	CASSLGEVSNTEAFF
.	TRBD1	TRBV15	TRBJ1-4	TGTGCCACCAGCAGTGGACAGGGAACGGAAAAACTGTTTTTT	CATSSGQGTEKLFF
.	TRBD1	TRBV30	TRBJ1-1	TGTGCCTGGAGTACAGGGGTTGGGACTGAAGCTTTCTTT	CAWSTGVGTEAFF
once	.	TRBV7-6	TRBJ2-7	TGTGCCAGCAGCTTAAGCGGTGCCTACGAGCAGTACTTC	CASSLSGAYEQYF
once	TRBD2	TRBV27	TRBJ2-1	TGTGCCAGCAGCCTAGCGGGAGCCTCCTACAATGAGCAGTTCTTC	CASSLAGASYNEQFF
.	.	TRBV10-3	TRBJ2-7	TGTGCCATCAGTGAGGGTCAGAACCTCCCCGAGCAGTACTTC	CAISEGQNLPEQYF
.	TRBD1	TRBV29-1	TRBJ1-2	TGCAGCGTTGGACACCAGGGACAGGGGGCAACCTTC	CSVGHQGQGATF
.	TRBD1	TRBV28	TRBJ2-1	TGTGCCAGCAGTTCGGCGGGACAGGGGTGGGATGAGCAGTTCTTC	CASSSAGQGWDEQFF
.	.	TRBV7-9	TRBJ2-4	TGTGCCAGCACCTTCCGGGGGCTACACATTCAGTACTTC	CASTFRGLHIQYF
.	.	TRBV2	TRBJ2-7	TGTGCCAGCAGTGGGGCTTGGGGAGCGAGAGCCTACGAGCAGTACTTC	CASSGAWGARAYEQYF
.	.	TRBV5-6	TRBJ2-7	TGTGCCAGCAGCTTAACCCTAGCGCCTTTCTACGAGCAGTACTTC	CASSLTLAPFYEQYF